A selection of T cell receptor beta chains follows, all from one sample in a study of T cells in Graves' hyperthyroidism and ophthalmopathy. TCRdb independently ran MiXCR on the multiplex PCR reads; one entry per CDR3 protein. The sample carries 250,000 to 300,000 distinct CDR3 sequences, 12% to 15% recorded once. Sample: blood. The receptors derive from a woman aged 35 to 49 with Graves' hyperthyroidism. Each CDR3 is given with its conserved first and last residue. Each record gives: D gene, J gene, V gene, clone size, CDR3 DNA, CDR3 protein. D genes are given only for firm matches. Size tells how often a clone was seen (once, few, many) or the class of an expanded clone, and some rows leave it out.

d_gene: TRBD2; j_gene: TRBJ2-1; v_gene: TRBV2; abundance: few; CDR3nt: TGTGCCAGCAGTGGGACTAGCGGGAGCCATCAGCAGTTCTTC; CDR3aa: CASSGTSGSHQQFF
d_gene: TRBD1; j_gene: TRBJ2-7; v_gene: TRBV7-9; abundance: few; CDR3nt: TGTGCCAGCAGCTTAGACTCGGACAGGTTCTACGAGCAGTACTTC; CDR3aa: CASSLDSDRFYEQYF
d_gene: TRBD1; j_gene: TRBJ1-1; v_gene: TRBV19; abundance: many; CDR3nt: TGTGCCAGTAGTATGCGGGACAGGGGGAAAGTTGAAGCTTTCTTT; CDR3aa: CASSMRDRGKVEAFF
d_gene: NA; j_gene: TRBJ2-7; v_gene: TRBV20-1; abundance: few; CDR3nt: TGCAGTGCTCCGAAGGGCTACGAGCAGTACTTC; CDR3aa: CSAPKGYEQYF
d_gene: TRBD1; j_gene: TRBJ2-2; v_gene: TRBV6-1; abundance: many; CDR3nt: TGTGCCAGCAGTCCGCAGGGGGCCGGGACCGGGGAGCTGTTTTTT; CDR3aa: CASSPQGAGTGELFF
d_gene: NA; j_gene: TRBJ2-1; v_gene: TRBV5-6; abundance: many; CDR3nt: TGTGCCAGCAGCCGACAGTCCTCAGTCGGGAAGAATGAGCAGTTCTTC; CDR3aa: CASSRQSSVGKNEQFF
d_gene: NA; j_gene: TRBJ2-6; v_gene: TRBV10-3; abundance: many; CDR3nt: TGTGCCATCACGGGGGTAGCGGCTCTCTCTGGGGCCAACGTCCTGACTTTC; CDR3aa: CAITGVAALSGANVLTF
d_gene: NA; j_gene: TRBJ1-2; v_gene: TRBV12-3/TRBV12-4; abundance: few; CDR3nt: TGTGCCAGCAGTGACAGGATTTTTGGCTACACCTTC; CDR3aa: CASSDRIFGYTF
d_gene: TRBD2; j_gene: TRBJ2-3; v_gene: TRBV5-6; abundance: many; CDR3nt: TGTGCCAGCAGCTTTCAAGGGGCTGGCGGGAGGACAGATACGCAGTATTTT; CDR3aa: CASSFQGAGGRTDTQYF
d_gene: NA; j_gene: TRBJ2-3; v_gene: TRBV27; abundance: many; CDR3nt: TGTGCCAGCCAGAGTCAACCTTGGGGGTCTAGCACAGATACGCAGTATTTT; CDR3aa: CASQSQPWGSSTDTQYF
d_gene: TRBD1; j_gene: TRBJ2-1; v_gene: TRBV19; abundance: NA; CDR3nt: TGTGCCAGTAGTATTGGGACAGTACTTAGCTCCTACAATGAGCAGTTCTTC; CDR3aa: CASSIGTVLSSYNEQFF
d_gene: NA; j_gene: TRBJ2-3; v_gene: TRBV6-2/TRBV6-3; abundance: few; CDR3nt: TGTGCCAGTGACAAGGTTCAAGATACGCAGTATTTT; CDR3aa: CASDKVQDTQYF
d_gene: NA; j_gene: TRBJ2-3; v_gene: TRBV11-2; abundance: few; CDR3nt: TGTGCCAGCAGCTTAGTTCCTCGTCGAGAAGATACGCAGTATTTT; CDR3aa: CASSLVPRREDTQYF
d_gene: NA; j_gene: TRBJ2-1; v_gene: TRBV18; abundance: many; CDR3nt: TGTGCCAGCTCACTAGCGGACAGCTCCTACAATGAGCAGTTCTTC; CDR3aa: CASSLADSSYNEQFF
d_gene: NA; j_gene: TRBJ2-5; v_gene: TRBV6-1; abundance: many; CDR3nt: TGTGCCAGCAGGAATGACCCCAAGTGGGAGACCCAGTACTTC; CDR3aa: CASRNDPKWETQYF
d_gene: NA; j_gene: TRBJ2-5; v_gene: TRBV18; abundance: many; CDR3nt: TGTGCCAGCTCACCTCGAGCCCCCCAAGAGACCCAGTACTTC; CDR3aa: CASSPRAPQETQYF
d_gene: TRBD1; j_gene: TRBJ1-4; v_gene: TRBV12-3/TRBV12-4; abundance: few; CDR3nt: TGTGCCAGCACCCGACAGGGGAGGGGTGAAAAACTGTTTTTT; CDR3aa: CASTRQGRGEKLFF
d_gene: NA; j_gene: TRBJ1-1; v_gene: TRBV27; abundance: many; CDR3nt: TGTGCCAGCAGTTCCCCGGGGTTGAACACTGAAGCTTTCTTT; CDR3aa: CASSSPGLNTEAFF
d_gene: TRBD1; j_gene: TRBJ2-7; v_gene: TRBV6-1; abundance: many; CDR3nt: TGTGCCAGCAGTCCCAGCCAGACAGGGGGTTCCGAGCAGTACTTC; CDR3aa: CASSPSQTGGSEQYF
d_gene: TRBD2; j_gene: TRBJ2-1; v_gene: TRBV20-1; abundance: few; CDR3nt: TGCAGTGCGATAGATCGTAGCGGGAGTCCCAACAATGAGCAGTTCTTC; CDR3aa: CSAIDRSGSPNNEQFF